Listed below are T cell receptor beta chains from one sample, sequenced in a study of breast tumors, draining lymph nodes, adjacent tissues. TCRdb reanalysed the multiplex PCR reads using MiXCR and keeps one entry per CDR3 protein. The sample has approximately 180,000 distinct CDR3 sequences; around 33% are singletons. The sample comprised axillary lymph node tissue. The receptors originated from a female donor with breast cancer. Some clones in this sample may be carry-over from other donors' samples. CDR3s include the opening cysteine and the closing phenylalanine or tryptophan. D genes are given only for firm matches. The size field is filled for only some rows; it gives once, few, many or a size class.

abundance	j_gene	d_gene	v_gene	CDR3aa	CDR3nt
many	TRBJ2-1	TRBD2	TRBV2	CASTAEGGGDYNEQFF	TGTGCCAGCACCGCGGAAGGCGGGGGGGACTACAATGAGCAGTTCTTC
many	TRBJ2-1	TRBD2	TRBV20-1	CSAGAGGGNEQFF	TGCAGTGCCGGGGCGGGAGGGGGGAATGAGCAGTTCTTC
-	TRBJ1-6	TRBD1	TRBV7-9	CASRKPTGTGDSPLHF	TGTGCCAGCAGAAAGCCGACAGGGACGGGGGATTCACCCCTCCACTTT
many	TRBJ2-1	TRBD1	TRBV7-9	CASSWSGQGAGKQFF	TGTGCCAGCAGCTGGTCGGGCCAGGGGGCGGGTAAGCAGTTCTTC
many	TRBJ1-4	-	TRBV15	CATSTASNQKLFF	TGTGCCACCAGCACAGCAAGTAATCAAAAACTGTTTTTT
many	TRBJ1-4	-	TRBV20-1	CSARDMGESEKLFF	TGCAGTGCTAGAGATATGGGGGAGTCGGAAAAACTGTTTTTT
-	TRBJ2-4	-	TRBV5-4	CASSLLPGDIQYF	TGTGCCAGCAGCTTACTACCAGGGGACATTCAGTACTTC
many	TRBJ2-3	-	TRBV15	CATSREGESTDTQYF	TGTGCCACCAGCAGAGAAGGGGAGAGCACAGATACGCAGTATTTT
few	TRBJ1-4	TRBD1	TRBV28	CASRPRDRRLTNEKLFF	TGTGCCAGCAGACCCCGGGACAGGCGCCTAACTAATGAAAAACTGTTTTTT
-	TRBJ1-5	-	TRBV18	CASSPRRANSNQPQHF	TGTGCCAGCTCACCTCGACGGGCTAATAGCAATCAGCCCCAGCATTTT
many	TRBJ1-2	-	TRBV6-5	CASSYFPLGGGYTF	TGTGCCAGCAGTTACTTCCCCCTAGGAGGAGGCTACACCTTC
many	TRBJ1-3	-	TRBV4-1	CASSQAGDTIYF	TGCGCCAGCAGCCAAGCGGGGGACACCATATATTTT
many	TRBJ2-1	TRBD1	TRBV11-3	CASSLRTGGLDEQFF	TGTGCCAGCAGCCTCCGGACAGGGGGCTTGGATGAGCAGTTCTTC
many	TRBJ1-5	-	TRBV12-5	CASGLDDRPQHF	TGTGCTAGTGGTTTGGATGACCGGCCCCAGCATTTT
-	TRBJ1-1	-	TRBV10-2	CASRRQATLNTEAFF	TGCGCCAGCCGTCGTCAGGCCACTCTCAACACTGAAGCTTTCTTT
-	TRBJ2-6	-	TRBV7-2	CASSLGGGLSGANVLTF	TGTGCCAGCAGCTTAGGGGGGGGGCTCTCTGGGGCCAACGTCCTGACTTTC
many	TRBJ2-5	TRBD2	TRBV20-1	CSAPGGGEETQYF	TGCAGTGCTCCGGGAGGCGGGGAAGAGACCCAGTACTTC
few	TRBJ2-4	-	TRBV20-1	CSALGAQRAKNIQYF	TGCAGTGCTCTTGGGGCCCAGCGGGCCAAAAACATTCAGTACTTC
-	TRBJ1-6	TRBD1	TRBV19	CASSPGGAGSPLHF	TGTGCCAGTAGTCCAGGGGGCGCGGGTTCACCCCTCCACTTT
many	TRBJ2-1	TRBD2	TRBV7-9	CASSFRKGGLAGGREYNEQFF	TGTGCCAGCAGCTTTCGGAAGGGCGGACTAGCGGGAGGACGGGAATACAATGAGCAGTTCTTC
-	TRBJ2-3	TRBD2	TRBV2	CASGSGAGGRTDTQYF	TGTGCCAGCGGCTCTGGGGCGGGGGGAAGAACAGATACGCAGTATTTT
-	TRBJ2-5	TRBD2	TRBV20-1	CSARGTSGGEETQYF	TGCAGTGCTAGGGGGACTAGCGGGGGGGAAGAGACCCAGTACTTC
many	TRBJ2-7	TRBD2	TRBV20-1	CSARTAGVYEQYF	TGCAGTGCTAGAACAGCGGGAGTTTACGAGCAGTACTTC
many	TRBJ1-5	-	TRBV24-1	CATSDTGTQYQPQHF	TGTGCCACCAGTGACACCGGGACGCAGTATCAGCCCCAGCATTTT
many	TRBJ1-2	TRBD1	TRBV5-8	CASSSRDRGQDPYGYTF	TGTGCCAGCAGCTCCCGGGACAGGGGGCAGGACCCCTATGGCTACACCTTC
many	TRBJ1-4	-	TRBV7-2	CASSLVPRRIEKLFF	TGTGCCAGCAGCTTAGTGCCCAGGAGGATTGAAAAACTGTTTTTT
few	TRBJ1-2	-	TRBV3-1	CASSQGQTISKGYTF	TGTGCCAGCAGCCAAGGTCAGACCATTAGTAAGGGCTACACCTTC
many	TRBJ2-7	-	TRBV5-1	CASSRGAYEQYF	TGCGCCAGCAGTAGAGGGGCCTACGAGCAGTACTTC
-	TRBJ2-7	TRBD2	TRBV9	CAGSSGGAYEQYF	TGTGCCGGCAGTAGCGGGGGGGCCTACGAGCAGTACTTC
many	TRBJ2-3	-	TRBV5-8	CASSADYSTQYF	TGTGCCAGCAGCGCGGACTATTCCACGCAGTATTTT
many	TRBJ2-7	-	TRBV30	CAWSLPGEQYF	TGTGCCTGGAGCCTCCCCGGCGAGCAGTACTTC
many	TRBJ1-5	-	TRBV7-3	CASSLGHGISNQPQHF	TGTGCCAGCAGCTTAGGTCATGGGATTAGCAATCAGCCCCAGCATTTT
many	TRBJ2-5	TRBD2	TRBV12-3/TRBV12-4	CASSLVDRGGAQYF	TGTGCCAGCAGTTTAGTCGATCGGGGGGGGGCCCAGTACTTC
-	TRBJ1-1	TRBD1	TRBV6-7	CASSNDRGRTEAFF	TGTGCCAGCAGTAACGACAGGGGAAGAACTGAAGCTTTCTTT
-	TRBJ1-2	TRBD1	TRBV13	CASSFFDRGGGYTF	TGTGCCAGCAGCTTCTTTGACAGGGGAGGGGGCTACACCTTC
-	TRBJ1-1	TRBD1	TRBV19	CASSTGTGWDTEAFF	TGTGCCAGTAGTACCGGGACAGGGTGGGACACTGAAGCTTTCTTT
-	TRBJ2-7	TRBD2	TRBV6-1	CASSEAPLAGLHDEQYF	TGTGCCAGCAGTGAAGCGCCGCTAGCGGGACTTCACGACGAGCAGTACTTC
-	TRBJ1-5	-	TRBV7-8	CASSNGRNHQPQHF	TGTGCCAGCAGCAATGGGAGGAACCATCAGCCCCAGCATTTT
many	TRBJ2-2	-	TRBV4-2	CASSQDGDGELFF	TGTGCCAGCAGCCAAGACGGAGACGGGGAGCTGTTTTTT
many	TRBJ2-7	TRBD2	TRBV7-9	CASSSSSGSYEQYF	TGTGCCAGCAGCTCATCTAGCGGGAGCTACGAGCAGTACTTC
-	TRBJ1-1	TRBD1	TRBV7-2	CASSTGQVGTEAFF	TGTGCCAGCAGCACGGGACAGGTAGGCACTGAAGCTTTCTTT
many	TRBJ2-3	-	TRBV13	CASSPSLVTDTQYF	TGTGCCAGCAGCCCCAGTTTGGTCACAGATACGCAGTATTTT
many	TRBJ1-1	TRBD1	TRBV7-9	CASSMDRGRSEAFF	TGTGCCAGCAGCATGGACAGGGGGCGAAGTGAAGCTTTCTTT
many	TRBJ2-2	TRBD1	TRBV15	CATNADRVDTGELFF	TGTGCCACCAACGCGGACAGGGTAGACACCGGGGAGCTGTTTTTT
many	TRBJ2-1	-	TRBV9	CASSVTLANSEQFF	TGTGCCAGCAGCGTAACACTAGCTAACAGTGAGCAGTTCTTC
many	TRBJ2-5	-	TRBV7-2	CASSLRVGALRQEPQYF	TGTGCCAGCAGCTTAAGGGTGGGTGCCCTAAGACAAGAGCCCCAGTACTTC
many	TRBJ1-6	-	TRBV5-8	CASSADSYNSPLHF	TGTGCCAGCAGCGCCGACAGTTATAATTCACCCCTCCACTTT
many	TRBJ2-7	TRBD2	TRBV6-2/TRBV6-3	CASSYGLAGGHEQYF	TGTGCCAGCAGTTACGGACTAGCGGGAGGTCACGAGCAGTACTTC
-	TRBJ1-5	-	TRBV10-1	CASSFHPRTRTYSNQPRHF	TGCGCCAGCAGTTTCCACCCCCGAACGCGGACTTATAGCAATCAGCCCCGGCATTTT
many	TRBJ2-3	TRBD1	TRBV6-5	CASSRTGVTSTDTQYF	TGTGCCAGCAGCCGGACAGGGGTCACTAGCACAGATACGCAGTATTTT
-	TRBJ1-2	-	TRBV28	CASSRGGLPQEGGYTF	TGTGCCAGCAGTCGCGGCGGTCTCCCACAGGAAGGCGGCTACACCTTC
many	TRBJ1-2	-	TRBV9	CASFEQNYGYTF	TGTGCCAGCTTTGAACAGAACTATGGCTACACCTTC
many	TRBJ1-5	TRBD1	TRBV6-2/TRBV6-3	CASRRTGGHQPQHF	TGTGCCAGCAGGAGAACAGGGGGCCATCAGCCCCAGCATTTT
many	TRBJ1-3	TRBD1	TRBV6-6	CASSRTGTSGNTIYF	TGTGCCAGCAGTCGGACAGGGACCTCTGGAAACACCATATATTTT
-	TRBJ1-1	TRBD1	TRBV5-5	CASSLGTGLLEAFF	TGTGCCAGCAGCTTGGGGACAGGGCTTCTAGAAGCTTTCTTT
many	TRBJ2-1	TRBD1	TRBV19	CASSIGGTGGPYNEQFF	TGTGCCAGTAGTATCGGTGGAACAGGGGGCCCCTACAATGAGCAGTTCTTC
-	TRBJ2-7	-	TRBV24-1	CATSDGSSYEQYF	TGTGCCACCAGTGATGGGAGCAGCTACGAGCAGTACTTC
many	TRBJ1-5	TRBD1	TRBV2	CASSPGQGYQPQHF	TGTGCCAGCAGCCCGGGACAGGGGTATCAGCCCCAGCATTTT